Listed below are T cell receptor beta chains from one sample, sequenced in a study of beta chain features in type 1 diabetes. The table came from immunoSEQ multiplex PCR; TCRdb's copy has only in-frame clones and leaves some out. In the table there are around 300,000 clones, 12% to 15% of which are singletons. Material: central memory CD4+ T cells from blood. These receptors came from a man aged 30 to 39 in good health. Each CDR3 is given with its conserved first and last residue. The D gene is left open where the match is weak. Not every row has a clone size; where given, it reads once, few, many or a size class.

>TRBD1|NA|TRBV7-3|TRBJ1-2
TGTGCCAGCAGCTTATCGACAGGGAACTATGGCTACACCTTC
CASSLSTGNYGYTF
>TRBD2|many|TRBV10-3|TRBJ2-3
TGTGCCACCCTAGCGGGAGCCCCAGATACGCAGTATTTT
CATLAGAPDTQYF
>TRBD2|NA|TRBV10-3|TRBJ2-3
TGTGCCATCAGTGAGGATAAAGGACTAGTGGGGCAGTATTTT
CAISEDKGLVGQYF
>NA|NA|TRBV7-8|TRBJ1-2
TGTGCCAGCAGCTTTTCTCTAGGGGCTAACTATGGCTACACCTTC
CASSFSLGANYGYTF
>NA|NA|TRBV6-1|TRBJ2-4
TGTGCCAGCAGTTTGGGGGGCGGGCAAAACATTCAGTACTTC
CASSLGGGQNIQYF
>TRBD1|few|TRBV5-7|TRBJ1-2
TGTGCCAGCAGCTTGAGCGGACAGGGGAATTCCGGCTACACCTTC
CASSLSGQGNSGYTF
>TRBD1|few|TRBV15|TRBJ2-1
TGTGCCACCACCAAGGGACAGGTGAACAATGAGCAGTTCTTC
CATTKGQVNNEQFF
>NA|NA|TRBV10-3|TRBJ2-3
TGTGCCATCACCCCGGGGGCCGGCACAGATACGCAGTATTTT
CAITPGAGTDTQYF
>NA|few|TRBV5-6|TRBJ1-2
TGTGCCAGCAGCGCACAGGGAGCCAACTATGGCTACACCTTC
CASSAQGANYGYTF
>TRBD1|NA|TRBV7-6|TRBJ2-1
TGTGCCAGCAGCAAGGACAGGGTGGGTGAGCAGTTCTTC
CASSKDRVGEQFF
>NA|few|TRBV20-1|TRBJ1-2
TGCAGTGCTAGCCCCGATGGCTACACCTTC
CSASPDGYTF
>NA|few|TRBV4-1|TRBJ2-1
TGCGCCAGCAGCCAAGATGCGCCGGGGGCAAGTCGTTACAATGAGCAGTTCTTC
CASSQDAPGASRYNEQFF
>NA|NA|TRBV28|TRBJ1-2
TGTGCCAGCAGCCCCGGGACACCGGATAACTATGGCTACACCTTC
CASSPGTPDNYGYTF
>NA|NA|TRBV6-1|TRBJ1-5
TGTGCCAGCAGTGAAACCCCCAGGGGACAGCCCCAGCATTTT
CASSETPRGQPQHF
>NA|NA|TRBV10-3|TRBJ1-1
TGTGCCACGACCAGGGAGGGTGAAGCTTTCTTT
CATTREGEAFF
>NA|few|TRBV7-2|TRBJ2-5
TGTGCCAGCAAACTTGGATTGGCGGAAGAGACCCAGTACTTC
CASKLGLAEETQYF
>NA|NA|TRBV5-6|TRBJ2-2
TGTGCCAGTAGTCCCGGGACAACGAACACCGGGGAGCTGTTTTTT
CASSPGTTNTGELFF
>TRBD1|NA|TRBV6-5|TRBJ1-3
TGTGCCAGCAGTTACTCACAGGGGCCCTCTGGAAACACCATATATTTT
CASSYSQGPSGNTIYF
>TRBD1|few|TRBV11-2|TRBJ1-1
TGTGCCAGCAGTTCGGGACAGGGAGGCCGGAGGGACACTGAAGCTTTCTTT
CASSSGQGGRRDTEAFF
>NA|few|TRBV5-1|TRBJ1-1
TGCGCCAGCAGCTTGGGGGGGCCGGGGACTGAAGCTTTCTTT
CASSLGGPGTEAFF
>NA|few|TRBV7-2|TRBJ1-1
TGTGCCAGCAGGCCTGGGCGGCTCGGTGTGAACACTGAAGCTTTCTTT
CASRPGRLGVNTEAFF
>TRBD2|NA|TRBV7-2|TRBJ2-5
TGTGCCAGCAGCTTAGGGGGCAGGCGGGAGCAGTACTTC
CASSLGGRREQYF
>NA|NA|TRBV9|TRBJ1-3
TGTGCCAGCAGCCCCACTACCTGGGGGGCCGGAAACACCATATATTTT
CASSPTTWGAGNTIYF
>NA|few|TRBV7-2|TRBJ2-7
TGTGCCAGCAGCCCTGTAGGGTCCTACGAGCAGTACTTC
CASSPVGSYEQYF
>NA|few|TRBV18|TRBJ1-1
TGTGCCAGCTCACTAAAACAGGGACGTGAAGCTTTCTTT
CASSLKQGREAFF
>TRBD1|few|TRBV7-8|TRBJ2-3
TGTGCCAGCAGCCAGGGACCCGGCGTACAGGGGCTGGTCACAGATACGCAGTATTTT
CASSQGPGVQGLVTDTQYF
>NA|NA|TRBV7-5|TRBJ2-3
TGTGCCGTAACCTCGGGGAACCCCACAGATACGCAGTATTTT
CAVTSGNPTDTQYF
>NA|few|TRBV9|TRBJ2-2
TGTGCCAGCACAGGTCCCAACACCGGGGAGCTGTTTTTT
CASTGPNTGELFF
>NA|many|TRBV5-6|TRBJ2-5
TGTGCCAGCAGCTTGGTCGTATCTGAGACCCAGTACTTC
CASSLVVSETQYF
>NA|NA|TRBV6-6|TRBJ1-4
TGTGCCAGCAGTTCATGGAATGAAAAACTGTTTTTT
CASSSWNEKLFF
>TRBD1|few|TRBV30|TRBJ1-6
TGTGCCGGAACAACCTGGACAGGAGAAAATTCACCCCTCCACTTT
CAGTTWTGENSPLHF
>TRBD1|NA|TRBV4-3|TRBJ1-5
TGCGCCAGCAGCCTCCGGCTACAGGGGAATCAGCCCCAGCATTTT
CASSLRLQGNQPQHF
>NA|NA|TRBV21-1|TRBJ2-3
TGTGCCAGCAGCAAAATCCCCACCACGAGCACAGATACGCAGTATTTT
CASSKIPTTSTDTQYF
>TRBD2|few|TRBV5-4|TRBJ2-3
TGTGCCAGCAGCTTGGCGGGACTAGCGGGAACAGATACGCAGTATTTT
CASSLAGLAGTDTQYF
>NA|NA|TRBV6-1|TRBJ1-5
TGTGCCAGCAGTAGAGACAGAAGCAATCAGCCCCAGCATTTT
CASSRDRSNQPQHF
>TRBD1|few|TRBV10-2|TRBJ2-5
TGCGCCAGCACAGGGGGTGAGACCCAGTACTTC
CASTGGETQYF
>TRBD1|few|TRBV7-8|TRBJ1-5
TGTGCCAGCAGCTCGGGACAGGGAGGATGGGTGAAAAATCAGCCCCAGCATTTT
CASSSGQGGWVKNQPQHF
>TRBD2|few|TRBV6-5|TRBJ2-2
TGTGCCAGCAGTGCACTAGCGAGTACCGGGGAGCTGTTTTTT
CASSALASTGELFF
>NA|NA|TRBV7-8|TRBJ1-1
TGTGCCAGCAGCTTAAACAGGGTCGACACTGAAGCTTTCTTT
CASSLNRVDTEAFF
>NA|few|TRBV7-9|TRBJ2-7
TGTGCCACCGAAGGACCGACGATCTACGAGCAGTACTTC
CATEGPTIYEQYF
>NA|many|TRBV2|TRBJ1-1
TGTGCCAGCAGTGTACGAAACACTGAAGCTTTCTTT
CASSVRNTEAFF
>NA|NA|TRBV6-1|TRBJ1-1
TGTGCCAGCAATCGGCCGGAGTTGTACACTGAAGCTTTCTTT
CASNRPELYTEAFF
>NA|NA|TRBV7-7|TRBJ2-5
TGTGCCAGCAGCCCGGGTGACCCTCAAGAGACCCAGTACTTC
CASSPGDPQETQYF
>NA|few|TRBV5-4|TRBJ2-5
TGTGCCAGCAGCGGGTCAGCCCAAGAGACCCAGTACTTC
CASSGSAQETQYF
>NA|NA|TRBV18|TRBJ2-2
TGTGCCAGCTCACAGGATGAGGTTGCCGGGGAGCTGTTTTTT
CASSQDEVAGELFF
>TRBD2|NA|TRBV4-1|TRBJ2-3
TGCGCCAGCAGCCCGGGACTAGCGGACGATACGCAGTATTTT
CASSPGLADDTQYF
>NA|many|TRBV5-4|TRBJ2-1
TGTGCCAGCAGCCCGGCGGTAGGCCAGGGCAATGAGCAGTTCTTC
CASSPAVGQGNEQFF
>NA|NA|TRBV4-3|TRBJ1-1
TGCGCCAGCAGCGAATCAGCTGGGGGGCGCGGGGCTTTCTTT
CASSESAGGRGAFF
>NA|many|TRBV14|TRBJ2-3
TGTGCCAGCAGCCAGGAACAGGGTACGCAGTATTTT
CASSQEQGTQYF
>TRBD2|NA|TRBV7-3|TRBJ2-1
TGTGCCAGCAGCTCCGGGGCGGGAGGGGGCAATGAGCAGTTCTTC
CASSSGAGGGNEQFF
>TRBD1|few|TRBV4-1|TRBJ2-4
TGCGCCAGCAGCCAAGTAGGGACCGGGACAGGAGTTGGAGCCAAAAACATTCAGTACTTC
CASSQVGTGTGVGAKNIQYF
>NA|NA|TRBV15|TRBJ1-2
TGTGCCACCAGCAGAGATGTAGGGGACTATGGCTACACCTTC
CATSRDVGDYGYTF
>TRBD2|NA|TRBV7-2|TRBJ2-1
TGTGCCAGCAGCTTGCCGGGTAGCGGGGGGTACAATGAGCAGTTCTTC
CASSLPGSGGYNEQFF
>NA|many|TRBV19|TRBJ1-4
TGTGCCAGTAGGAACGAGCGCTACGGGACGCTGTTTTTT
CASRNERYGTLFF
>TRBD2|NA|TRBV2|TRBJ2-5
TGTGCCACCAGTGATTCAGCGGGAGTAGGGGAGACCCAGTACTTC
CATSDSAGVGETQYF